A single sample is the source of the 9 T cell receptor beta chains below, sequenced in a study of T cells after yellow fever vaccination. TCRdb recomputed calls from the 5' RACE reads with MiXCR, one row per CDR3 protein. This table holds a few hundred thousand distinct CDR3 sequences, roughly 4.3% found once. The material sequenced was PBMCs, taken 5 days after the yellow fever booster vaccination. These receptors were taken from a man in his late teens or twenties who received the YFV17D yellow fever vaccine.

This clonotype was detected a few times. The rearrangement links TRBV12-3 or TRBV12-4 to TRBJ2-3; D assignment may be TRBD1 or TRBD2 (5 bases each). The V end lost 5 bases, the J end lost 2 bases, and 11 bases lay between the germline ends. The CDR3 consists of 14 residues. CDR3 loop: CASSTGLFTDTQYF. The CDR3 bases are TGTGCCAGCAGTACAGGACTCTTCACAGATACGCAGTATTTT.

This clonotype was seen many times. The V gene is TRBV6-5, the J gene TRBJ1-4; D perhaps matches TRBD1 (5 bases). Germline V lookup: CDR1 MNHEY, CDR2 SVGAGI. The CDR3 sequence is 14 residues long. Trimming stripped 2 bases from V and 7 bases from J, with 11 bases between. CDR3 region: CASSYRTTIEKLFF. CDR3 DNA: TGTGCCAGCAGTTACCGGACAACCATTGAAAAACTGTTTTTT.

This clonotype has just a few counts. The rearrangement links TRBV19 to TRBJ2-6; D gene ambiguous. This CDR3 region has 16 residues. Deletions cut 0 bases from V and 0 bases from J, with 6 bases between. The germline V gene has CDR1 LNHDA and CDR2 SQIVND (reference sequence). DNA of the CDR3: TGTGCCAGTAGTATAGATCAATACTCTGGGGCCAACGTCCTGACTTTC. This translates into CASSIDQYSGANVLTF.

The J gene is TRBJ2-7, the V gene TRBV5-1; tentatively, D is TRBD2 (6 bases). Between the trimmed V and J ends, which lost 5 bases and 3 bases, there was a span of 18 bases. There are 15 residues in the CDR3. The germline gives CDR1 SGHRS, CDR2 YFSETQ. CDR3 loop: CASRPPSRGNYEQYF. CDR3 nucleotides: TGCGCCAGCAGGCCCCCTTCGCGGGGAAACTACGAGCAGTACTTC.

This chain joins TRBV12-3 or TRBV12-4 and TRBJ1-6; D is unclear. This CDR3 has 14 amino acids. The V gene lost 5 bases and the J gene lost 5 bases, with 10 bases spanning the gap. The CDR3 reads CASSVYGDNSPLHF. CDR3 nucleotide sequence: TGTGCCAGCAGTGTGTATGGGGATAATTCACCCCTCCACTTT.

This clonotype was seen many times. The DNA of the CDR3 is TGCGCCAGCAGACCAGAGGGACGGAGCTCCTACAATGAGCAGTTCTTC. It encodes CASRPEGRSSYNEQFF. V gene TRBV5-1 combines with J gene TRBJ2-1; D may correspond to TRBD1 or TRBD2 (5 bases each). CDR1 and CDR2 from the germline V gene are SGHRS and YFSETQ. The CDR3 is 16 residues long. Trimming removed 5 bases from V and 0 bases from J, with 15 bases in between.

This chain links TRBV7-8 with TRBJ2-1, with TRBD2 matching over 8 bases. Germline lookup yields CDR1 SGHVS and CDR2 FQNEAQ. V shed 1 base and J 9 bases; nucleotides not matched to a gene: 8. This CDR3 is 15 amino acids long. Here the CDR3 reads CASSLGTGGPSEQFF. CDR3 DNA: TGTGCCAGCAGCTTAGGTACGGGGGGGCCCAGTGAGCAGTTCTTC.

This chain joins TRBV28 and TRBJ2-1, with TRBD2 identical over 11 bases. This CDR3 is 18 amino acids long. CDR1 is MDHEN and CDR2 is SYDVKM in the germline V gene. The trim removed 5 bases at V and 0 bases at J, leaving 9 bases unmatched. For the CDR3, the DNA is TGTGCCAGCAGTGGACGGGCTAGCGGGGGGAGCTCCTACAATGAGCAGTTCTTC. Translating it yields CASSGRASGGSSYNEQFF. The full variable domain, in which reference TRBV28 and TRBJ2-1 provide the parts outside the CDR3, is DVKVTQSSRYLVKRTGEKVFLECVQDMDHENMFWYRQDPGLGLRLIYFSYDVKMKEKGDIPEGYSVSREKKERFSLILESASTNQTSMYLCASSGRASGGSSYNEQFFGPGTRLTVL.

The chain recombines TRBV7-8 with TRBJ2-7; a possible D gene is TRBD1 (6 bases). Per germline, CDR1 SGHVS and CDR2 FQNEAQ. The CDR3 is 16 amino acids. The ends were cut back, 5 bases at V and 7 bases at J, with 24 bases in the middle. The CDR3 sequence: CASSPIQGRGSREQYV. The CDR3 bases are TGTGCCAGCAGCCCTATACAGGGCAGGGGCTCTCGAGAGCAGTACGTC.